This T cell receptor (beta chain) was profiled in a study of blood T cell repertoires in COVID-19. J gave up 6 bases and V 4 bases, and 11 bases lay outside the gene matches. From germline, CDR1 is SGHDN and CDR2 FVKESK. The CDR3 spans 15 residues. The method was immunoSEQ multiplex PCR; TCRdb's version includes in-frame clones alone and lacks a portion of them. The sample lists 200,000 or so clones, roughly 85% occurring once. The chain couples TRBV14 to TRBJ2-7; 8 bases align to TRBD2. This receptor was identified in a woman younger than 45 with acute or convalescent COVID-19. Sample: peripheral blood. The CDR3 is CASSPSRLALGEQYF. The DNA of the CDR3 is TGTGCCAGCAGCCCTTCTCGACTAGCGTTGGGCGAGCAGTACTTC.